The TCR beta chain described here comes from a study of tumor and adjacent non-tumor tissue in lung cancer. Study-level results: Tumor TCR diversity, when higher, was linked to shorter survival. Significantly higher TCR diversity was found in tumor than normal lung. In normal lung, the top 100 clones were significantly more dominant than in tumor.

Note on this clonotype: The antigen is undetermined. Germline is not matched at one junction end, which may reflect a read error.

This sample's RNA came from whole unsorted tissue. TCRbeta libraries were built with three rounds of nested PCR, modified from ARM-PCR. TCRdb reprocessed the multiplex PCR reads via MiXCR and lists one record per CDR3 protein. The sample has fewer than 120,000 distinct CDR3 sequences, about 87% seen once. The CDR3 sequence is 16 residues long. The material sequenced was lung tumor tissue. J is TRBJ1-3 and V is TRBV12-3 or TRBV12-4; D is possibly TRBD1 (5 bases). This receptor was taken from a man aged 70-80 years with non-small cell lung cancer. DNA for the CDR3: TGTGTCAGCAGTCCGGGGGATCGAGTCTCTGGAAACACCATATATTTT. Its protein product is CVSSPGDRVSGNTIYF.